This T cell receptor beta chain was observed in a study of OX40 agonist ivuxolimab in advanced cancers. Study details: The study gave patients intravenous ivuxolimab at 0.01 to 10 mg/kg every 2 weeks.

Data came from immunoSEQ multiplex PCR; TCRdb stores just in-frame clones and leaves some out. This sample yields roughly 57,000 clones, of which 84% are seen a single time; 2.4% belongs to the top ten. Autoimmune disease history or systemic immunosuppression led to patient exclusion. The sample in question was CD4+ or CD8+ T cells sorted from blood, obtained in a trial of the OX40 agonist ivuxolimab. The clonotype originates from an adult with an advanced solid tumor such as melanoma, head and neck, liver or kidney cancer.

The CDR3: CASSFPPGRTQYF. The CDR3 nucleotides read TGTGCCAGCAGTTTTCCCCCCGGGCGTACGCAGTATTTT. The rearrangement uses TRBV27 and TRBJ2-3, with unresolved D. The CDR3 loop spans 13 amino acids. Germline CDR1 reads MNHEY; CDR2 reads SMNVEV (reference sequence). Trimming took 3 bases from V and 8 from J, leaving 12 bases between them.